The T cell receptor (beta chain) under discussion was sequenced for a study of blood T cell repertoires in COVID-19. The CDR3 covers 16 residues. Germline V gene lookup returns CDR1 MDHEN and CDR2 SYDVKM. V was pared by 7 bases and J by 3 bases, with 8 bases of the junction left unmatched. Assay used: immunoSEQ multiplex PCR; TCRdb lists only in-frame clones, some missing. The sample shows approximately 140,000 clones, roughly 84% of them seen only once. This receptor was identified in a man aged 50-59 years in a cohort exposed to, infected with or recovered from COVID-19 (not recorded which). This sequence joins TRBV28 and TRBJ2-1; TRBD2 agrees at 11 bases. What was sequenced was PBMCs or T cells enriched from blood (not recorded which). CDR3: CASNPGTSGLYNEQFF. The CDR3 DNA is TGTGCCAGCAACCCGGGGACTAGCGGCCTCTACAATGAGCAGTTCTTC.